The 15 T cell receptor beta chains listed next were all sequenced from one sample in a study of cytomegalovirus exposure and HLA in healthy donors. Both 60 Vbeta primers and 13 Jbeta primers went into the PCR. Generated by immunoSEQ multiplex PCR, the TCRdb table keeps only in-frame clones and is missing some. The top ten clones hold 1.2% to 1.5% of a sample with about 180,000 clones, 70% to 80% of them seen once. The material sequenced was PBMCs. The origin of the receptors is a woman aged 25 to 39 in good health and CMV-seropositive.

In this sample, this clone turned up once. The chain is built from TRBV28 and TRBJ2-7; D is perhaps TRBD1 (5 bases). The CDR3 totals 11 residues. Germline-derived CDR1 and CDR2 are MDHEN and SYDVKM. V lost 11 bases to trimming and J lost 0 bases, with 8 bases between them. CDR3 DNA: TGTGCCGCCCAGGGCTCCTACGAGCAGTACTTC. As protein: CAAQGSYEQYF.

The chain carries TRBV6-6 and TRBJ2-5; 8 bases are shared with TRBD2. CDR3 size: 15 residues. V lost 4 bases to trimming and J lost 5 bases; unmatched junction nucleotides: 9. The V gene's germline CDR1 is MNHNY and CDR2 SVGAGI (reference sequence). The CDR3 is CASSSSGTSRETQYF. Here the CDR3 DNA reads TGTGCCAGCAGTTCCTCCGGGACTAGTAGGGAGACCCAGTACTTC.

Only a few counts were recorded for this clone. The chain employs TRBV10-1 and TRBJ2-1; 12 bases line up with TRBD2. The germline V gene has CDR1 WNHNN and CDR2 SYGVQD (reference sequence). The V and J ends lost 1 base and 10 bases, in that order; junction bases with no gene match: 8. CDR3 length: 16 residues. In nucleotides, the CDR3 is TGCGCCAGCAGTGAGTGGAGACTAGCGGGAGAGGGCGAGCAGTTCTTC. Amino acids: CASSEWRLAGEGEQFF.

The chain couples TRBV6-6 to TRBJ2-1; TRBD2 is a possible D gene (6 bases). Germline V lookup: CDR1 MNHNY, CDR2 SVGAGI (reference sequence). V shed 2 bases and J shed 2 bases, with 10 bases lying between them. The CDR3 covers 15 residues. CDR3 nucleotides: TGTGCCAGCAGTTACGGGCGGGACGCCTACAATGAGCAGTTCTTC. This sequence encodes CASSYGRDAYNEQFF.

CDR3 amino acids: CASSTWDSLNTEAFF. For the CDR3, the DNA is TGTGCCAGCAGTACTTGGGACAGTCTGAACACTGAAGCTTTCTTT. The chain carries TRBV6-6 and TRBJ1-1; TRBD1 agrees at 7 bases. The V segment lost 5 bases and the J segment 0 bases; nucleotides outside the gene matches: 6. This CDR3 region has 15 residues. Germline V gene data show CDR1 as MNHNY and CDR2 as SVGAGI (reference sequence).

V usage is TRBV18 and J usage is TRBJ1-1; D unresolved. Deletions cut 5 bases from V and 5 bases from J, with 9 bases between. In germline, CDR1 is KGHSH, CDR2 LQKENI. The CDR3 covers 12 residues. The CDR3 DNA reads TGTGCCAGCTCAATTCTCGGGACTGAAGCTTTCTTT. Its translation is CASSILGTEAFF.

The CDR3 sequence: CASTRLAGKVNEQFF. CDR3 DNA: TGTGCCAGCACCCGACTAGCGGGAAAGGTCAATGAGCAGTTCTTC. The J gene is TRBJ2-1, the V gene TRBV27, with 11 bases aligning to TRBD2. Germline assignment: CDR1 MNHEY and CDR2 SMNVEV (reference sequence). CDR3 length: 15 amino acids. After removal of 7 bases from V and 6 bases from J, the junction contained 8 bases not matched to a gene.

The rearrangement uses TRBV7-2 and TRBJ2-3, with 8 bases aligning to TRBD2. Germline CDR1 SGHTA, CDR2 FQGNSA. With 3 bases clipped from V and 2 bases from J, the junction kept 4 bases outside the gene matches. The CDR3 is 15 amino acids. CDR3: CASSLSGGYTDTQYF. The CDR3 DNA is TGTGCCAGCAGCTTGAGCGGGGGTTACACAGATACGCAGTATTTT.

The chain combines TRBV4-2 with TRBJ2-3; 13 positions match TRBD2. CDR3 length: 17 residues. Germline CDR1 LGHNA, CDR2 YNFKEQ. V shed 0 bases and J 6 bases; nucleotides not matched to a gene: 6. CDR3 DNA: TGTGCCAGCAGCCAAGACCCACTAGCGGGAGGGCTGGATACGCAGTATTTT. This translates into CASSQDPLAGGLDTQYF.

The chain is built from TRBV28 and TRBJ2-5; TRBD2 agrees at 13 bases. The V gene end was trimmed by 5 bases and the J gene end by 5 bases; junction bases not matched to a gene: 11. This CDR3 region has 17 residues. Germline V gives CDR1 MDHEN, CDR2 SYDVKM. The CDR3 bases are TGTGCCAGCAGTCCCGGGACTAGCGGGATTTTAATGGAGACCCAGTACTTC. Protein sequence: CASSPGTSGILMETQYF.

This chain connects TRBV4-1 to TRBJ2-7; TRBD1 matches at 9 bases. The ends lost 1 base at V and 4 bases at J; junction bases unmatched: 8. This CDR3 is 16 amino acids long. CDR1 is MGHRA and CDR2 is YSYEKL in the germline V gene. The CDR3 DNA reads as TGCGCCAGCAGCCAAGCCCCCTCGACAGGGGGGTACGAGCAGTACTTC. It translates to CASSQAPSTGGYEQYF.

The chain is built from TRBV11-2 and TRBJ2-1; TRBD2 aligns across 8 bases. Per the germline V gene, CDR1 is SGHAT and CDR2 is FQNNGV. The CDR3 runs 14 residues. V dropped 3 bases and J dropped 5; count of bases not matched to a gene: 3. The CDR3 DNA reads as TGTGCCAGCAGCTTTACTAGCGGAAACAATGAGCAGTTCTTC. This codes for CASSFTSGNNEQFF.

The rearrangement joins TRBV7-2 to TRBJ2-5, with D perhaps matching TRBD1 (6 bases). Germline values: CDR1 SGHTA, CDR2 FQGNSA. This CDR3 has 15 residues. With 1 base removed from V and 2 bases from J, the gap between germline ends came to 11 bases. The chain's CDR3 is CASSLVLQGQETQYF. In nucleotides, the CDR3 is TGTGCCAGCAGCTTAGTCTTACAGGGACAAGAGACCCAGTACTTC.

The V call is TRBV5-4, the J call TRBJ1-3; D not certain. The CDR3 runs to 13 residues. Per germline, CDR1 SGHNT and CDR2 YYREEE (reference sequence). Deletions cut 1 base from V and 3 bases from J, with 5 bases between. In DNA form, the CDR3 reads TGTGCCAGCAGCTTGTTCGTTGGAAACACCATATATTTT. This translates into CASSLFVGNTIYF.

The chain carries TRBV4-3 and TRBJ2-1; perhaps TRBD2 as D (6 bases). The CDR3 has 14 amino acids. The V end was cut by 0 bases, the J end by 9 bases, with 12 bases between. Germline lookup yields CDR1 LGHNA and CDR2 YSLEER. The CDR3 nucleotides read TGCGCCAGCAGCCAAGATGGAGGGAGCGGTGAGCAGTTCTTC. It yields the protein CASSQDGGSGEQFF.